This is a list of T cell receptor beta chains from one sample in a study of cytomegalovirus exposure and HLA in healthy donors. Sequencing was performed with immunoSEQ multiplex PCR; in TCRdb, only in-frame clones are kept and a portion is missing. The sample carries about 64,000 clones, around 66% recorded once. The material sequenced was PBMCs. The receptors originated from a male donor in good health and CMV-seropositive. Each CDR3 is given with its conserved first and last residue. Each record gives: D gene, V gene, clone size, J gene, CDR3 protein, CDR3 DNA. D genes are given only for firm matches. Where a row states a size, it is once, few, many or the class of an expanded clone; other rows omit it.

d_call: TRBD1; v_call: TRBV12-5; clone_size: few; j_call: TRBJ2-7; cdr3_aa: CASGFGQARLGKQYF; cdr3_nt: TGTGCTAGTGGTTTCGGACAGGCCCGGCTGGGGAAGCAGTACTTC
d_call: TRBD2; v_call: TRBV5-4; clone_size: -; j_call: TRBJ2-7; cdr3_aa: CASSLTALAGIAYEQYF; cdr3_nt: TGTGCCAGCAGCTTAACTGCTCTAGCGGGTATCGCCTACGAGCAGTACTTC
d_call: -; v_call: TRBV7-9; clone_size: -; j_call: TRBJ2-1; cdr3_aa: CASSDNSYNEQFF; cdr3_nt: TGTGCCAGCAGTGACAACTCCTACAATGAGCAGTTCTTC
d_call: TRBD1; v_call: TRBV7-2; clone_size: -; j_call: TRBJ1-1; cdr3_aa: CASSSQGQGNTEAFF; cdr3_nt: TGTGCCAGCAGCTCACAGGGACAGGGGAACACTGAAGCTTTCTTT
d_call: TRBD2; v_call: TRBV28; clone_size: -; j_call: TRBJ2-1; cdr3_aa: CASSQELTREGDEQFF; cdr3_nt: TGTGCCAGCAGTCAGGAACTTACGCGGGAGGGCGATGAGCAGTTCTTC
d_call: -; v_call: TRBV7-9; clone_size: -; j_call: TRBJ2-3; cdr3_aa: CAVREGADTQYF; cdr3_nt: TGTGCCGTTCGAGAGGGGGCAGATACGCAGTATTTT
d_call: TRBD2; v_call: TRBV4-1; clone_size: -; j_call: TRBJ2-3; cdr3_aa: CASSSSTGGLTDTQYF; cdr3_nt: TGCGCCAGCAGCTCGTCGACGGGGGGGCTCACAGATACGCAGTATTTT
d_call: -; v_call: TRBV5-1; clone_size: -; j_call: TRBJ2-7; cdr3_aa: CASSQDRQAYEQYF; cdr3_nt: TGCGCCAGCAGCCAGGATCGTCAGGCCTACGAGCAGTACTTC
d_call: -; v_call: TRBV10-3; clone_size: -; j_call: TRBJ2-1; cdr3_aa: CAISETGAKYNEQFF; cdr3_nt: TGTGCCATCAGTGAGACAGGCGCCAAATACAATGAGCAGTTCTTC
d_call: -; v_call: TRBV6-1; clone_size: -; j_call: TRBJ2-7; cdr3_aa: CASSEVRTYEQYF; cdr3_nt: TGTGCCAGCAGTGAAGTCAGGACATACGAGCAGTACTTC
d_call: TRBD1; v_call: TRBV18; clone_size: -; j_call: TRBJ2-7; cdr3_aa: CASSTTGTGNYEQYF; cdr3_nt: TGTGCCAGCTCAACAACCGGGACAGGGAATTACGAGCAGTACTTC
d_call: TRBD1; v_call: TRBV6-5; clone_size: -; j_call: TRBJ1-2; cdr3_aa: CASSYGDRSGYTF; cdr3_nt: TGTGCCAGCAGTTATGGGGACAGATCCGGTTACACCTTC
d_call: -; v_call: TRBV28; clone_size: -; j_call: TRBJ1-6; cdr3_aa: CATQRERSPLHF; cdr3_nt: TGTGCCACCCAACGGGAGCGTTCACCCCTCCACTTT
d_call: -; v_call: TRBV18; clone_size: -; j_call: TRBJ2-7; cdr3_aa: CASSSDRPYEQYF; cdr3_nt: TGTGCCAGCTCATCAGACAGGCCCTACGAGCAGTACTTC
d_call: -; v_call: TRBV5-4; clone_size: -; j_call: TRBJ1-1; cdr3_aa: CASSVPGNTEAFF; cdr3_nt: TGTGCCAGCAGCGTCCCGGGGAACACTGAAGCTTTCTTT
d_call: TRBD1; v_call: TRBV18; clone_size: -; j_call: TRBJ1-5; cdr3_aa: CASSLGDRGSSRPQHF; cdr3_nt: TGTGCCAGCTCCCTGGGGGACAGGGGGTCCTCACGGCCCCAGCATTTT
d_call: -; v_call: TRBV6-1; clone_size: -; j_call: TRBJ1-4; cdr3_aa: CASSEGQGNEKLFF; cdr3_nt: TGTGCCAGCAGTGAAGGCCAGGGTAATGAAAAACTGTTTTTT
d_call: -; v_call: TRBV9; clone_size: -; j_call: TRBJ1-1; cdr3_aa: CASSVEVSGWGEAFF; cdr3_nt: TGTGCCAGCAGCGTAGAGGTTTCAGGGTGGGGTGAAGCTTTCTTT
d_call: -; v_call: TRBV21-1; clone_size: -; j_call: TRBJ2-1; cdr3_aa: CASSLYSGGANEQFF; cdr3_nt: TGTGCCAGCAGTTTGTACAGCGGGGGGGCCAACGAGCAGTTCTTC
d_call: TRBD2; v_call: TRBV2; clone_size: -; j_call: TRBJ2-3; cdr3_aa: CASSEGLPDTQYF; cdr3_nt: TGTGCCAGCAGTGAGGGACTACCAGATACGCAGTATTTT
d_call: TRBD1; v_call: TRBV19; clone_size: -; j_call: TRBJ2-7; cdr3_aa: CASGGNMDRATYEQYF; cdr3_nt: TGTGCCAGTGGCGGAAACATGGACAGGGCAACGTACGAGCAGTACTTC
d_call: TRBD2; v_call: TRBV30; clone_size: -; j_call: TRBJ2-3; cdr3_aa: CAWRGLAGVHTQYF; cdr3_nt: TGTGCCTGGAGGGGACTAGCGGGAGTTCATACGCAGTATTTT
d_call: -; v_call: TRBV7-9; clone_size: once; j_call: TRBJ1-6; cdr3_aa: CASSLGQRNSPLHF; cdr3_nt: TGTGCCAGCAGCTTAGGCCAGAGGAATTCACCCCTCCACTTT
d_call: -; v_call: TRBV29-1; clone_size: -; j_call: TRBJ1-4; cdr3_aa: CSVVSSTATNEKLFF; cdr3_nt: TGCAGCGTTGTGAGCAGTACAGCAACTAATGAAAAACTGTTTTTT
d_call: -; v_call: TRBV6-5; clone_size: -; j_call: TRBJ1-5; cdr3_aa: CASSLIRDQPQHF; cdr3_nt: TGTGCCAGCAGCTTAATCCGGGATCAGCCCCAGCATTTT